This is a list of T cell receptor beta chains from one sample in a study of T cell responses to AZD1222 COVID-19 vaccine. The data were produced by immunoSEQ multiplex PCR, yet TCRdb's version contains in-frame clones alone and is incomplete. The repertoire holds some 92,000 clones, with 91% as singletons. The sample was peripheral blood, taken on day 0 of AZD1222 vaccination. The receptors come from an adult in good health. Both conserved end residues are part of each CDR3. The D gene is left open where the match is weak. Clone sizes are given selectively: once, few, many, or a class where the clone is expanded.

TRBV4-2,.,TRBJ1-2,TRBD1,TGTGCCAGCAGCCAATCCACAGGGGAGTATGGCTACACCTTC,CASSQSTGEYGYTF
TRBV6-2/TRBV6-3,.,TRBJ1-5,.,TGTGCCAGCAGTTATTTTTGGCTCCCTCATAGCAATCAGCCCCAGCATTTT,CASSYFWLPHSNQPQHF
TRBV7-2,.,TRBJ2-1,.,TGTGCCAGCAGCTTAGCGGCCGACGCCTACAATGAGCAGTTCTTC,CASSLAADAYNEQFF
TRBV6-5,once,TRBJ1-6,.,TGTGCCAGCAGTTACGGGGAGGGTGGATATAATTCACCCCTCCACTTT,CASSYGEGGYNSPLHF
TRBV10-2,.,TRBJ2-2,.,TGCGCCAGCAGTGAGAATGGGGTTTACACCGGGGAGCTGTTTTTT,CASSENGVYTGELFF
TRBV7-3,.,TRBJ1-2,.,TGTGCCAGCAGCCCACCCGGCAGCCTCTATGGCTACACCTTC,CASSPPGSLYGYTF
TRBV6-6,.,TRBJ1-1,.,TGTGCCAGCAGTTACAGCAGGGCGAACACTGAAGCTTTCTTT,CASSYSRANTEAFF
TRBV25-1,.,TRBJ1-1,TRBD1,TGTGCCAGCAGTGGAGGGGGCGGCACTGAAGCTTTCTTT,CASSGGGGTEAFF
TRBV14,once,TRBJ1-5,.,TGTGCCAGCAGCCAACATAGCAATCAGCCCCAGCATTTT,CASSQHSNQPQHF
TRBV19,once,TRBJ1-6,.,TGTGCCAGTATGGAGACAGTCTATAATTCACCCCTCCACTTT,CASMETVYNSPLHF
TRBV30,.,TRBJ2-7,TRBD1,TGTGCCTGGAGTGTACAGGGGTGGCCCTACGAGCAGTACTTC,CAWSVQGWPYEQYF
TRBV21-1,.,TRBJ1-3,.,TGTGCCAGCAGCAAGGGGGATGACAGGACTCCCTTTAGAAACACCATATATTTT,CASSKGDDRTPFRNTIYF
TRBV6-5,.,TRBJ1-4,.,TGTGCCAGCAGCCTCAGGGTGGGGTATGAAAAACTGTTTTTT,CASSLRVGYEKLFF
TRBV5-4,.,TRBJ2-1,TRBD2,TGTGCCAGCAGCTTCGGGGCGGGAGAGGAGTTCTTC,CASSFGAGEEFF
TRBV15,.,TRBJ2-7,TRBD1,TGTGCCACCAGCAAAGGACAGGGACCTCCCTACGAGCAGTACTTC,CATSKGQGPPYEQYF
TRBV9,.,TRBJ2-7,.,TGTGCCAGCAGCGCCCCCGGGGGCACCTACGAGCAGTACTTC,CASSAPGGTYEQYF
TRBV7-3,.,TRBJ2-2,TRBD2,TGTGCCAGCAGCCCCTATAGCGGGGGGGCGAACACCGGGGAGCTGTTTTTT,CASSPYSGGANTGELFF
TRBV9,.,TRBJ2-2,TRBD2,TGTGCCAGCAGGAAGAGCGGGAGTTCAGACACCGGGGAGCTGTTTTTT,CASRKSGSSDTGELFF
TRBV10-2,.,TRBJ1-2,TRBD1,TGCGCCAGCAGTGAGCCGCGTTGGGACAGCCGATATGGCTACACCTTC,CASSEPRWDSRYGYTF
TRBV3-1/TRBV3-2,.,TRBJ1-2,.,TGTGCCAGCAGCCAAGAAACGGGCCTATTACTATATGGCTACACCTTC,CASSQETGLLLYGYTF
TRBV5-6,.,TRBJ2-1,.,TGTGCCAGCAGACGGAACCACAATGAGCAGTTCTTC,CASRRNHNEQFF
TRBV5-1,.,TRBJ2-3,TRBD2,TGCGCCAGCAGCTCGGAGCGGGACCTCACAGATACGCAGTATTTT,CASSSERDLTDTQYF
TRBV15,.,TRBJ1-4,.,TGTGCCACCAGCACATCCCGGGGGGGAATTAATGAAAAACTGTTTTTT,CATSTSRGGINEKLFF
TRBV4-2,.,TRBJ1-2,TRBD1,TGTGCCAGCAGCCAAGATGAGGGGACAGGCGTCGGCTACACCTTC,CASSQDEGTGVGYTF
TRBV6-2/TRBV6-3,.,TRBJ2-1,.,TGTGCCAGCAGTTACGGGGGAGAAGGCTACAATGAGCAGTTCTTC,CASSYGGEGYNEQFF
TRBV5-1,.,TRBJ1-5,.,TGCGCCAGCAGCTTGGAGGGGTACAGCAATCAGCCCCAGCATTTT,CASSLEGYSNQPQHF
TRBV10-3,.,TRBJ1-3,.,TGTGCCATCAGTGAGGGGGCGGGTGGAAACACCATATATTTT,CAISEGAGGNTIYF
TRBV15,.,TRBJ1-2,.,TGTGCCACCAGCAGAGAAGGCTTCAACTATGGCTACACCTTC,CATSREGFNYGYTF
TRBV30,once,TRBJ1-5,.,TGTGCCTGGAGTGAGCTTAGCAATCAGCCCCAGCATTTT,CAWSELSNQPQHF
TRBV14,.,TRBJ2-7,.,TGTGCCAGCAGTCGACTACAGGGAGCGTCCTACGAGCAGTACTTC,CASSRLQGASYEQYF
TRBV4-2,.,TRBJ2-5,.,TGTGCCAGCAGCCAAGGCATCGAGCGGTGGCAGGGGACCCAGTACTTC,CASSQGIERWQGTQYF
TRBV7-9,.,TRBJ1-2,TRBD1,TGTGCCAGCAGCTCCGGGACAGGGGGTTCTAACTATGGCTACACCTTC,CASSSGTGGSNYGYTF
TRBV2,.,TRBJ1-1,.,TGTGCCAGCAGTCGAGGGATGGAGGGCACTGAAGCTTTCTTT,CASSRGMEGTEAFF
TRBV27,.,TRBJ2-2,.,TGTGCCAGCAGCCTAGATCCGGGAGTGGGAGCCGGGGAGCTGTTTTTT,CASSLDPGVGAGELFF
TRBV7-2,.,TRBJ1-4,TRBD1,TGTGCCAGCAGCGGTGGAGGGGGCGCAACTAATGAAAAACTGTTTTTT,CASSGGGGATNEKLFF
TRBV7-9,.,TRBJ2-1,TRBD1,TGTGCCAGCAGCTTAAATTCGGACAGGGAGCAGTTCTTC,CASSLNSDREQFF
TRBV7-2,once,TRBJ1-6,TRBD1,TGTGCCAGCAGCAACCAGGGACAGGGGGTTGTAACCTATAATTCACCCCTCCACTTT,CASSNQGQGVVTYNSPLHF
TRBV30,.,TRBJ2-7,TRBD2,TGTGCCTGGAGTGGACTAGCGGAGTACGAGCAGTACTTC,CAWSGLAEYEQYF
TRBV18,.,TRBJ2-1,.,TGTGCCAGCTCACCTCGAGATTTGAATGAGCAGTTCTTC,CASSPRDLNEQFF
TRBV2,.,TRBJ2-1,TRBD1,TGTGCCAGCACCCGAACCGGGACAGGGATCGACAATGAGCAGTTCTTC,CASTRTGTGIDNEQFF
TRBV12-2,.,TRBJ1-1,.,TGTGCAAGTCGCCCCTCGGGCCGGGACAGGGGTTTTCTGGGCACTGAAGCTTTCTTT,CASRPSGRDRGFLGTEAFF
TRBV10-1,.,TRBJ2-2,.,TGCGCCAGCAGTGAGAAACAGGAGGGCACCGGGGAGCTGTTTTTT,CASSEKQEGTGELFF
TRBV4-3,.,TRBJ1-5,TRBD1,TGCGCCAGCAGCCAAGAACAGTCGGGACAGGGCCGATATAGCAATCAGCCCCAGCATTTT,CASSQEQSGQGRYSNQPQHF
TRBV28,.,TRBJ2-1,TRBD2,TGTGCCAGCACCCAAAGGGGCGGGAGGCACAATGAGCAGTTCTTC,CASTQRGGRHNEQFF
TRBV4-1,.,TRBJ1-3,.,TGCGCCAGCAGCTCGGCCGGGGGCGGGGAGATATATTTT,CASSSAGGGEIYF
TRBV19,.,TRBJ2-7,TRBD1,TGTGCCACCCGGGACAGGAGCTACGAGCAGTACTTC,CATRDRSYEQYF
TRBV6-5,.,TRBJ2-7,.,TGTGCCAGCAGTCCGCGACAGGTTAGCTACGAGCAGTACTTC,CASSPRQVSYEQYF
TRBV29-1,.,TRBJ1-1,.,TGCAGCGTTGAAGGAGGCAGCTTTACTGAAGCTTTCTTT,CSVEGGSFTEAFF
TRBV20-1,.,TRBJ2-5,.,TGCAGTGCTCCCCAGCTGGGGACCCAGTACTTC,CSAPQLGTQYF
TRBV5-6,.,TRBJ1-2,.,TGTGCCAGCAGCTTGATGGCAGGGGGCTACACCTTC,CASSLMAGGYTF
TRBV7-6,.,TRBJ1-2,.,TGTGCCAGCAGCTTAGGGTGGACGGGGACGCGGGGCTACACCTTC,CASSLGWTGTRGYTF
TRBV6-5,.,TRBJ2-2,.,TGTGCCAGCCTCGAATCGGGGAACACCGGGGAGCTGTTTTTT,CASLESGNTGELFF
TRBV3-1/TRBV3-2,once,TRBJ1-2,.,TGTGCCAGCAGCCAAGACCGCACGGTGACCGCTGTTTTAGGAGGCTACACCTTC,CASSQDRTVTAVLGGYTF